Sequencing of this TCR beta chain was carried out in a study of technical replicates of blood from a handful of donors. The repertoire was sequenced with immunoSEQ multiplex PCR; TCRdb's copy has only in-frame clones and lacks some. The data contain tens of thousands of clones, just under 95% of them singletons. The CDR3 contains 15 residues. Between the trimmed V and J ends, which lost 3 bases and 0 bases, there was a span of 10 bases. The germline V gene encodes CDR1 MGHDK and CDR2 SYGVNS. V gene TRBV25-1 combines with J gene TRBJ2-3, with D possibly matching TRBD2 (5 bases). The sample comprised PBMCs. The receptor comes from a human donor in good health. Some clones in this sample may be carry-over from other donors' samples. CDR3 amino acids: CASSDVGASTDTQYF. As DNA, the CDR3 is TGTGCCAGCAGTGATGTGGGAGCGAGCACAGATACGCAGTATTTT. Drawing the rest from reference TRBV25-1 and TRBJ2-3, the complete variable domain is EADIYQTPRYLVIGTGKKITLECSQTMGHDKMYWYQQDPGMELHLIHYSYGVNSTEKGDLSSESTVSRIRTEHFPLTLESARPSHTSQYLCASSDVGASTDTQYFGPGTRLTVL.